This T cell receptor (beta chain) stems from a study of T cells in Graves' hyperthyroidism and ophthalmopathy (dated by TCRdb to the late 2010s). With respect to the entire study: Peripheral blood was sampled at the time of initial diagnosis, prior to any treatment. TCR Vbeta CDR3 sequencing of some 140 peripheral blood samples (over 40 ophthalmopathy, roughly 72 hyperthyroidism and about 17 progressor patients) is reported in the paper. To identify distinguishing TCR V-J signatures, a discovery cohort of 100 patients was used, comprising 43 with Graves' ophthalmopathy and some 60 with stable Graves' hyperthyroidism. The 100 discovery patients were divided at random into training and test sets in a 7:3 ratio. After blood sampling, hyperthyroidism patients were treated with methimazole at a starting dose of 30 mg daily, and ophthalmopathy patients were treated with high-dose intravenous methylprednisolone. The study also compared thyroid tissue and blood T-cell repertoires from about six Graves' hyperthyroidism patients. Prospective prediction of ophthalmopathy was tested in an independent validation cohort consisting of roughly 19 hyperthyroidism patients and around 17 patients who later progressed to ophthalmopathy.

Amplification of TCR beta CDR3 regions was carried out from RNA transcripts. The first round of RT-PCR for the TCR CDR3 was performed with the HTBI primer set and the Qiagen OneStep RT-PCR kit. The libraries were constructed in a second round of multiplex PCR and then size-selected and purified. Sequencing of the libraries was done on an Illumina HiSeq2000 using paired-end 100 bp reads. In the authors' own workflow: SOAPnuke was used to process the raw data, removing reads that contained adapters or uncalled bases, had a mean Phred below 15, or lacked an exact match to the constant primer or identifier. COPE v1.2.5 was used to merge high-quality paired reads, and clonotypes were defined as unique nucleotide sequences. MiTCR v1.1 was used to align the clonotypes against IMGT TRBV, TRBD and TRBJ reference segments. Only V-J combinations with frequency above 0.0001, covering 98% to 99.2% of repertoires, were analysed. A TCS score was defined as the ratio between F50 (clonal expansion) and ExV (chaos), using BLOSUM62-based TCRdist between CDR3 peptides within each V-J. Welch's t-statistics and random forest reduced 500 to 550 V-J features to under 15, which were used in a naive Bayes classifier (R e1071). TCRdb redid the processing of the public reads, applying fastp at Q25 and MiXCR, and retained in-frame beta chains. CDR3 protein duplicates are merged, each entry listing the most common genes and DNA. The V and J calls and clone size are TCRdb's, not the authors'. The sample records 300,000 to 350,000 distinct CDR3 sequences, 21% of which are singletons. The biggest ten clones account for around 45% of the sample.

CDR1 and CDR2, per the germline V gene (reference sequence), are LNHDA and SQIVND. From its cysteine to its phenylalanine, the CDR3 spans 14 amino acids. Here the CDR3 DNA is all that survives: 42 bases in frame from base 1. Trimming takes 2 bases from V and 8 bases from J, and the germline ends sit 13 bases apart. The table lists this clonotype with many counts. Its binding antigen is unknown. Per-nucleotide qualities are absent, and no much larger clonotype sits a single base away. The paper as a whole reports these results and caveats: No statistical method was used to fix the sample size in advance, and group allocation was not hidden from the investigators. Most expanded thyroid clonotypes (frequency above 0.001) were also detected in blood, suggesting blood repertoires may reflect thyroid immune responses. A 13 V-J signature model separated ophthalmopathy from stable hyperthyroidism, with about 90% sensitivity and roughly 81% specificity in cross-validation and 80%/75% in testing. In validation, the model predicted progression to ophthalmopathy a median of about 6.5 months before onset, with roughly 68% sensitivity and 72.22% specificity.

Graves' hyperthyroidism was defined as stable when no progression to ophthalmopathy occurred over 18 months of follow-up. Hyperthyroidism patients were aged 18 to 65 years and newly diagnosed, with disease duration of less than 2 months. The study excluded patients with uncontrolled infections, other autoimmune diseases, pregnancy or lactation. Clinical symptoms, serum thyroxine and TRAb, thyroid ultrasound, and orbital computed tomography formed the basis for the diagnoses. Ficoll-Paque density gradient centrifugation was used to isolate PBMCs from about 10 ml of fresh peripheral blood. Total RNA was extracted using Trizol reagent, and RNA quality was assessed on an Agilent 2100 Bioanalyzer.

Specimen: blood. The receptor was derived from a woman between 45 and 60 years old with Graves' hyperthyroidism. This receptor chain uses TRBV19 and TRBJ2-1; a confident D gene designation cannot be given. The CDR3 protein sequence reads: CASSIHLRTDEQFF. DNA sequence: TGTGCCAGTAGTATACATCTGCGGACGGATGAGCAGTTCTTC.